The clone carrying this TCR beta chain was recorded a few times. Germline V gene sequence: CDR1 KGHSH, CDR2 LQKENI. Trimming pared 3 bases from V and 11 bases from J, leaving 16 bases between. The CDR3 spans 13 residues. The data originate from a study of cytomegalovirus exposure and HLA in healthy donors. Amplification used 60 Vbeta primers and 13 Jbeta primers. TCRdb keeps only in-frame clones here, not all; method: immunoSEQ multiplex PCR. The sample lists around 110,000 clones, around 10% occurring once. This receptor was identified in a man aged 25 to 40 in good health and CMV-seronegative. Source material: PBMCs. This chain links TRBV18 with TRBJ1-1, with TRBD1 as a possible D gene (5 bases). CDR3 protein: CASSPGGEGFAFF. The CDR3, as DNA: TGTGCCAGCTCACCCGGAGGGGAGGGGTTCGCTTTCTTT. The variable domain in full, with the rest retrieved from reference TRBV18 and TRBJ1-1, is NAGVMQNPRHLVRRRGQEARLRCSPMKGHSHVYWYRQLPEEGLKFMVYLQKENIIDESGMPKERFSAEFPKEGPSILRIQQVVRGDSAAYFCASSPGGEGFAFFGQGTRLTVV.